This T cell receptor beta chain was profiled in a study of blood T cell repertoires in COVID-19. The CDR3 covers 18 residues. Trimming removed 0 bases from V and 4 bases from J; junction bases left unmatched: 10. Looked up from germline, CDR1 is SGHRS and CDR2 is YFSETQ. Only in-frame clones appear in the TCRdb table, and some are missing; sequencing was by immunoSEQ multiplex PCR. The sample shows a few hundred thousand clones, about 81% of them seen only once. This receptor was taken from a man aged 40-49 years who had recovered from COVID-19. The V call is TRBV5-1, the J call TRBJ2-2; 9 bases match TRBD1. Input material: PBMCs or T cells enriched from blood (not recorded which). The CDR3 is CASSLGLQGALGTGELFF. CDR3 bases: TGCGCCAGCAGCTTGGGCCTACAGGGGGCGCTCGGCACCGGGGAGCTGTTTTTT.